Reported below is one T cell receptor beta chain. Its antigen is unidentified. This entry is derived from a study of graft-versus-host responses after intestinal transplantation. Study-level information: Tacrolimus plus steroids were given to all recipients for approximately 3 years, preceded by anti-thymocyte globulin induction.

Assay: immunoSEQ multiplex PCR; the TCRdb copy retains only in-frame clones and omits some. This sample yields fewer than 15,000 clones, of which about 83% are seen a single time; 20% to 25% belongs to the top ten. The V gene end was trimmed by 0 bases and the J gene end by 3 bases; junction bases not matched to a gene: 0. From germline, CDR1 is MRHNA and CDR2 SNTAGT. This CDR3 comprises 14 residues. Study-wide points: The authors found GvH clones in recipient marrow, some appearing first in ileum or blood. Elevated graft-versus-host to host-versus-graft clonal ratios in allografts were recorded for patients with graft-donor T cell macrochimerism. Circulating GvH clones peaking coincided with falling HvG clones soon after transplant.

The specimen was PBMCs, collected after intestinal transplantation. The TCR comes from a human patient who received an intestinal transplant, so some T cells may come from the graft donor. V and J are TRBV6-4 and TRBJ2-3; 7 bases fit TRBD2. Here the CDR3 reads CASSDSGGTDTQYF. DNA of the CDR3: TGTGCCAGCAGTGACTCGGGAGGGACAGATACGCAGTATTTT.